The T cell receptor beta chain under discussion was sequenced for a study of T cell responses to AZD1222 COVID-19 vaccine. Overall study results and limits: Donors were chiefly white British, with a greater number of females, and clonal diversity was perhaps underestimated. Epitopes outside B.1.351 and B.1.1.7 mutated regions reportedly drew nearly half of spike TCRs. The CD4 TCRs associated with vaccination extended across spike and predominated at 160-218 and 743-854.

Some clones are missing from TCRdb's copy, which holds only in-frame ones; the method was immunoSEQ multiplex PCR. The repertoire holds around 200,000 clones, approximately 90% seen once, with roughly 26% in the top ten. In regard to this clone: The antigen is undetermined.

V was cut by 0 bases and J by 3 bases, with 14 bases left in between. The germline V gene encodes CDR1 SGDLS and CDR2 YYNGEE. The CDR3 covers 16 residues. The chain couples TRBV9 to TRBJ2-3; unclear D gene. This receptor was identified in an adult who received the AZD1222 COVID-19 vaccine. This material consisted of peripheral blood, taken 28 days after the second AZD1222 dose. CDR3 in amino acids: CASSVGRQASTDTQYF. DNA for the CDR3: TGTGCCAGCAGCGTAGGTAGGCAGGCTTCGACAGATACGCAGTATTTT.